Each of the 5 T cell receptor beta chains below was sequenced from the same sample in a study of cytomegalovirus exposure and HLA in healthy donors. Researchers ran the PCR with 60 Vbeta and 13 Jbeta primers. Method: immunoSEQ multiplex PCR; TCRdb's copy keeps in-frame clones and lacks some. There are some 200,000 clones in the sample; approximately 59% occur only once, and just under 3% lies in the top ten. Input material: PBMCs. These TCRs come from a man in his forties in good health and CMV-seronegative.

The chain joins TRBV27 to TRBJ2-5, with 10 nucleotides matching TRBD1. The DNA end is more similar to TRBJ2-7, so the J call may be wrong. CDR3 length: 15 residues. Per germline, CDR1 MNHEY and CDR2 SMNVEV (reference sequence). The CDR3 here is CASSNDRGLSYEQYF. The CDR3 nucleotides are TGTGCCAGCAGTAACGACAGGGGGCTTTCATACGAGCAGTACTTC.

There are a few counts of this clone. The rearrangement joins TRBV11-3 to TRBJ2-5, with unresolved D. From germline, CDR1 is SGHNT and CDR2 YENEEA. CDR3 length: 13 residues. Between the trimmed V and J ends, which lost 3 bases and 5 bases, there was a span of 10 bases. CDR3 loop: CASSFTAGETQYF. CDR3 DNA: TGTGCCAGCAGCTTCACGGCAGGCGAGACCCAGTACTTC.

The genes are TRBV30 and TRBJ1-6, with D maybe TRBD1 (5 bases). CDR1 and CDR2 (germline): GTSNPN, SVGIG (reference sequence). V was cut by 5 bases and J by 5 bases, with 10 bases left in between. The CDR3 loop spans 13 amino acids. In DNA, the CDR3 is TGTGCCTGGTGGGGGGGACATAATTCACCCCTCCACTTT. Amino acid sequence: CAWWGGHNSPLHF.

The V and J genes are TRBV7-9 and TRBJ2-3; D uncertain. CDR3 size: 16 residues. Germline lookup yields CDR1 SEHNR and CDR2 FQNEAQ (reference sequence). V shed 0 bases and J shed 4 bases, with 14 bases lying between them. CDR3 amino acids: CASSLAAGLVADTQYF. The CDR3 DNA reads as TGTGCCAGCAGCTTAGCAGCAGGATTAGTAGCAGATACGCAGTATTTT. The full variable domain, with the rest looked up from reference TRBV7-9 and TRBJ2-3, is DTGVSQNPRHKITKRGQNVTFRCDPISEHNRLYWYRQTLGQGPEFLTYFQNEAQLEKSRLLSDRFSAERPKGSFSTLEIQRTEQGDSAMYLCASSLAAGLVADTQYFGPGTRLTVL.

The chain is built from TRBV7-9 and TRBJ2-2; 8 bases are a match to TRBD2. V gave up 4 bases and J gave up 6 bases; unmatched junction bases: 13. The CDR3 consists of 17 residues. Germline lookup yields CDR1 SEHNR and CDR2 FQNEAQ (reference sequence). This chain's CDR3 is CASSSGQPDSGAGELFF. The CDR3 DNA reads TGTGCCAGCAGCTCCGGACAGCCTGATAGCGGGGCCGGGGAGCTGTTTTTT.